The 27 T cell receptor beta chains below all came from one sample that was sequenced in a study of CD8+ T cells in alopecia areata. This sample's treatment: oral pan-JAK inhibitor, 5-10 mg twice daily. After isolation, RNA underwent reverse transcription to generate cDNA as the sequencing template. The repertoire was sequenced with immunoSEQ multiplex PCR; TCRdb's copy has only in-frame clones and lacks some. This table has 180,000 or so clones, 58% appearing once. The starting material was CD4+ T cells sorted from blood, obtained at approximately week 55, from a patient treated with tofacitinib. Receptors were obtained from a human donor with alopecia areata.

The chain has TRBV30 and TRBJ2-3; 9 nucleotides agree with TRBD2. From germline, CDR1 is GTSNPN and CDR2 SVGIG (reference sequence). CDR3 length: 14 amino acids. V was pared by 3 bases and J by 6 bases, with 7 bases of the junction left unmatched. In nucleotides, the CDR3 is TGTGCCTGGAGGCGGGCGGGGGGGCCGGATACGCAGTATTTT. Translated: CAWRRAGGPDTQYF.

This clone was seen only a few times. The CDR3 DNA reads TGTGCCAGCTCACATACAGAAGACTACGAGCAGTACTTC. Its protein product is CASSHTEDYEQYF. The chain recombines TRBV18 with TRBJ2-7, with D unresolved. CDR3 length equals 13 residues. Germline V lookup: CDR1 KGHSH, CDR2 LQKENI. Trimming removed 4 bases at V and 3 bases at J, with 10 bases between. The variable domain in full, with the rest retrieved from reference TRBV18 and TRBJ2-7, is NAGVMQNPRHLVRRRGQEARLRCSPMKGHSHVYWYRQLPEEGLKFMVYLQKENIIDESGMPKERFSAEFPKEGPSILRIQQVVRGDSAAYFCASSHTEDYEQYFGPGTRLTVT.

As for this clone: Within the sample, other DNA sequences also encode this same CDR3. The chain employs TRBV29-1 and TRBJ1-1; no reliable D call. The CDR3 consists of 13 residues. V was shortened by 4 bases and J by 0 bases, with 9 bases between the two germline ends. Germline V gene lookup returns CDR1 SQVTM and CDR2 ANQGSEA. The CDR3 DNA sequence: TGCAGCGTTGTGCGGGTCATGAACACTGAAGCTTTCTTT. This gives the protein CSVVRVMNTEAFF.

This clone was detected a few times. The CDR3 loop reads CATQPGLGDQPQHF. The CDR3 DNA sequence: TGTGCCACCCAACCCGGGTTGGGCGATCAGCCCCAGCATTTT. This chain joins TRBV10-3 and TRBJ1-5; no definite D call. V shed 10 bases and J shed 5 bases, with 18 bases lying between them. CDR1 is ENHRY and CDR2 is SYGVKD in the germline V gene. The CDR3 has 14 residues.

The V call is TRBV29-1, the J call TRBJ2-3; 9 bases map to TRBD2. The CDR3 runs to 16 residues. The V gene end was trimmed by 2 bases and the J gene end by 1 base; junction bases not matched to a gene: 7. Germline V gene sequence: CDR1 SQVTM, CDR2 ANQGSEA. CDR3 sequence reads: CSVERGLARGTDTQYF. The DNA of the CDR3 is TGCAGCGTTGAAAGAGGACTAGCGAGGGGCACAGATACGCAGTATTTT.

The chain joins TRBV10-2 to TRBJ2-3, with D possibly being TRBD2 (6 bases). Per germline, CDR1 WSHSY and CDR2 SAAADI. Trimming removed 8 bases at V and 2 bases at J, with 14 bases between. The CDR3 extends over 14 amino acids. CDR3 nucleotides: TGCGCCAGCCTCCGGGGGACTGACACAGATACGCAGTATTTT. Protein product: CASLRGTDTDTQYF.

There are a few counts of this clone. The chain carries TRBV6-4 and TRBJ2-3; 7 bases agree with TRBD1. The length of the CDR3 is 14 residues. The V segment lost 2 bases and the J segment 4 bases; nucleotides outside the gene matches: 3. CDR1 and CDR2 from the germline V gene are MRHNA and SNTAGT. The DNA for the CDR3 is TGTGCCAGCAGTGACAGGGGGCAGCCAGATACGCAGTATTTT. Protein product: CASSDRGQPDTQYF.

This clone was seen a handful of times. The CDR3 reads CSVRGQGITEAFF. CDR3 nucleotide sequence: TGCAGCGTCAGGGGACAGGGGATCACTGAAGCTTTCTTT. The chain links TRBV29-1 to TRBJ1-1; 10 bases are shared with TRBD1. This CDR3 is 13 amino acids long. The V segment lost 6 bases and the J segment 4 bases; nucleotides outside the gene matches: 5. From germline, CDR1 is SQVTM and CDR2 ANQGSEA.

The rearrangement joins TRBV5-1 to TRBJ1-2, with D possibly TRBD1 on 6 matching bases. Trimming pared 6 bases from V and 5 bases from J, leaving 17 bases between. The V gene's germline CDR1 is SGHRS and CDR2 YFSETQ. The CDR3 runs to 14 residues. The CDR3 loop reads CASTSEQGRYGYTF. CDR3 coding DNA: TGCGCCAGCACATCTGAGCAGGGGCGTTATGGCTACACCTTC.

The J gene is TRBJ2-5, the V gene TRBV5-4, with 13 bases aligning to TRBD2. Trimming cost V 2 bases and J 5 bases; bases outside gene matches: 6. Germline CDR1 and CDR2: SGHNT and YYREEE (reference sequence). The CDR3 is made up of 16 amino acids. The CDR3 protein is CASSFPTSGGQETQYF. As DNA, the CDR3 is TGTGCCAGCAGCTTCCCGACTAGCGGGGGGCAGGAGACCCAGTACTTC.

The rearrangement joins TRBV29-1 to TRBJ2-2, with D perhaps matching TRBD2 (6 bases). CDR1 is SQVTM, CDR2 ANQGSEA, per germline. This CDR3 comprises 12 residues. V lost 4 bases, J lost 10 bases, and 13 bases lay in between. In DNA form, the CDR3 reads TGCAGCGTTGCCCCTACGGGGGTGGAGCTGTTTTTT. It yields the protein CSVAPTGVELFF.

The sample holds one count of this clone. The V gene is TRBV30, the J gene TRBJ2-6, with D unresolved. Per germline, CDR1 GTSNPN and CDR2 SVGIG (reference sequence). V gave up 2 bases and J gave up 2 bases, with 10 bases separating them. The CDR3 extends over 15 amino acids. The CDR3 here is CAWSFLRAGANVLTF. CDR3 in DNA: TGTGCCTGGAGTTTTTTAAGGGCTGGGGCCAACGTCCTGACTTTC.

This chain uses TRBV4-2 with TRBJ2-3; no clear D gene. In germline, CDR1 is LGHNA, CDR2 YNFKEQ. This CDR3 contains 17 residues. V was shortened by 0 bases and J by 2 bases, with 15 bases between the two germline ends. This CDR3 reads CASSQDLVIIPTDTQYF. In nucleotides, the CDR3 is TGTGCCAGCAGCCAAGATTTGGTGATAATTCCCACAGATACGCAGTATTTT.

The chain carries TRBV29-1 and TRBJ2-2; TRBD2 agrees at 7 bases. The V and J ends lost 7 bases and 2 bases, in that order; junction bases with no gene match: 7. This CDR3 spans 14 amino acids. CDR1 and CDR2 (germline): SQVTM, ANQGSEA. The CDR3 DNA follows: TGCAGCGCTTCGGGGGGTTACAACACCGGGGAGCTGTTTTTT. Its protein is CSASGGYNTGELFF.

CDR3: CASSFLSGDETQYF. The CDR3 bases are TGCGCCAGCAGCTTTCTTAGCGGGGATGAGACCCAGTACTTC. The rearrangement links TRBV5-1 to TRBJ2-5; TRBD2 agrees at 8 bases. Losses at the gene ends were 2 bases for V and 5 bases for J; bases not matched to a gene: 5. The length of the CDR3 is 14 residues. Germline loops: CDR1 SGHRS, CDR2 YFSETQ.

The V and J genes are TRBV30 and TRBJ1-2; a possible D gene is TRBD1 (5 bases). The germline V and J ends were trimmed by 5 bases and 0 bases, with 13 bases remaining between them. CDR3 length: 14 amino acids. The V gene's germline CDR1 is GTSNPN and CDR2 SVGIG (reference sequence). In DNA, the CDR3 is TGTGCCTGGGAACAGGCTCCAGCTAACTATGGCTACACCTTC. Translation: CAWEQAPANYGYTF.

This clone was observed a handful of times. The same CDR3 arises from other DNA sequences in this sample as well. The V and J genes are TRBV6-4 and TRBJ2-3; maybe TRBD1 (5 bases). The V end lost 2 bases, the J end lost 0 bases, and 6 bases lay between the germline ends. Germline lookup yields CDR1 MRHNA and CDR2 SNTAGT. CDR3 length: 14 amino acids. In DNA form, the CDR3 reads TGTGCCAGCAGTGACAGGGGCAGCACAGATACGCAGTATTTT. Its translation: CASSDRGSTDTQYF.

Only a few counts were recorded for this clone. The V gene is TRBV6-1, the J gene TRBJ1-3; perhaps TRBD1 as D (6 bases). V lost 10 bases and J 0 bases, leaving 7 bases between the germline ends. Germline CDR1 reads MNHNS; CDR2 reads SASEGT. The CDR3 runs 12 residues. The CDR3: CATRGSGNTIYF. DNA for the CDR3: TGTGCCACCAGGGGCTCTGGAAACACCATATATTTT.

V gene TRBV4-1 combines with J gene TRBJ1-1, with 8 bases that match TRBD1. CDR1 is MGHRA, CDR2 YSYEKL, per germline. V was clipped by 2 bases and J by 5 bases; unmatched bases: 7. The CDR3 is made up of 15 amino acids. In DNA, the CDR3 is TGCGCCAGCAGCCAAACGGACAGGGTGCGGACTGAAGCTTTCTTT. This translates into CASSQTDRVRTEAFF.

This clone was observed many times. This chain links TRBV4-2 with TRBJ2-3; perhaps TRBD2 as D (6 bases). The CDR3 runs 17 residues. V was cut by 1 base and J by 2 bases, with 16 bases left in between. From germline, CDR1 is LGHNA and CDR2 YNFKEQ. The CDR3 DNA follows: TGTGCCAGCAGCCAAGCGTTCGCCGGCGGGGACACAGATACGCAGTATTTT. Amino acid sequence: CASSQAFAGGDTDTQYF.

V and J are TRBV2 and TRBJ2-5; a possible D gene is TRBD1 (5 bases). CDR1 SNHLY and CDR2 FYNNEI come from the germline V gene. CDR3 length: 13 amino acids. The ends were cut back, 4 bases at V and 2 bases at J, with 8 bases in the middle. CDR3 coding DNA: TGTGCCAGCAGTGGGAACAGGCAAGAGACCCAGTACTTC. Its translation: CASSGNRQETQYF.

The chain has TRBV14 and TRBJ2-3; possible D gene TRBD1, 5 bases. CDR3 length equals 13 residues. CDR1 SGHDN and CDR2 FVKESK come from the germline V gene. V gave up 3 bases and J gave up 10 bases, with 14 bases separating them. The CDR3 is CASSHDMGLAQYF. The CDR3 DNA reads TGTGCCAGCAGCCACGATATGGGGCTTGCGCAGTATTTT.

CDR3 DNA: TGTGCTAGTGGTTTCTCGGAGGGACCCTGCTTCTTT. This encodes CASGFSEGPCFF. This chain connects TRBV12-5 to TRBJ1-1, with TRBD1 as a possible D gene (5 bases). CDR1 and CDR2 (germline): LGHNT, FRNRAP. This CDR3 contains 12 residues. V lost 3 bases, J lost 14 bases, and 16 bases lay in between.

The rearrangement uses TRBV4-1 and TRBJ2-5; 7 positions agree with TRBD1. V shed 1 base, J shed 4 bases, and the junction held 12 bases outside the gene matches. The V gene's germline CDR1 is MGHRA and CDR2 YSYEKL. CDR3 length: 17 residues. The DNA of the CDR3 is TGCGCCAGCAGCCAAGGAAGAGGACAGGCCGGAGTAGAGACCCAGTACTTC. Protein sequence: CASSQGRGQAGVETQYF.

This chain uses TRBV18 with TRBJ2-7, with D uncertain. CDR1 and CDR2 (germline): KGHSH, LQKENI. With 4 bases removed from V and 1 base from J, the gap between germline ends came to 8 bases. CDR3 length: 13 residues. CDR3 DNA sequence: TGTGCCAGCTCACGCGTCGGTTCCTACGAGCAGTACTTC. This sequence encodes CASSRVGSYEQYF. The full variable domain, in which reference TRBV18 and TRBJ2-7 provide the parts outside the CDR3, is NAGVMQNPRHLVRRRGQEARLRCSPMKGHSHVYWYRQLPEEGLKFMVYLQKENIIDESGMPKERFSAEFPKEGPSILRIQQVVRGDSAAYFCASSRVGSYEQYFGPGTRLTVT.

This rearrangement joins TRBV27 to TRBJ2-7; no firm D call. With 6 bases removed from V and 4 bases from J, the gap between germline ends came to 19 bases. The CDR3 length is 15 residues. Germline CDR1 MNHEY, CDR2 SMNVEV (reference sequence). CDR3 nucleotides: TGTGCCAGCAGCTTAACTCCCCGGCCCTTGTACGAGCAGTACTTC. This codes for CASSLTPRPLYEQYF.

The chain is built from TRBV29-1 and TRBJ1-5, with D possibly TRBD1 on 6 matching bases. The CDR3 length is 14 residues. The germline V and J ends were trimmed by 4 bases and 4 bases, with 14 bases remaining between them. CDR1 and CDR2 from the germline V gene are SQVTM and ANQGSEA. In DNA form, the CDR3 reads TGCAGCGTTGCCTTCGGGACACAGAATCAGCCCCAGCATTTT. Translated, it gives CSVAFGTQNQPQHF.